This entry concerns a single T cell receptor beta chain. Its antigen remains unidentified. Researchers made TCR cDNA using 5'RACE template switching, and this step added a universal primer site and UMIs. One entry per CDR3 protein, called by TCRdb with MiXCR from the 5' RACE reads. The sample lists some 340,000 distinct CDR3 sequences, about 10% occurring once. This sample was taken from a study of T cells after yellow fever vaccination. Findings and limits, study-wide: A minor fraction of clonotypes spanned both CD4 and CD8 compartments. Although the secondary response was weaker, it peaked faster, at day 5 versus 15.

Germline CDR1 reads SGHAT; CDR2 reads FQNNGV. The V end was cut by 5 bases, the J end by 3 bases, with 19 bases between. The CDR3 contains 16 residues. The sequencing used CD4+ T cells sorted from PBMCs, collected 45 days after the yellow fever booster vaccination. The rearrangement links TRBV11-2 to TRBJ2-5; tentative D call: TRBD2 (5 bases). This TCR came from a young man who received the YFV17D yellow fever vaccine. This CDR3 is CASSLDIGNPKETQYF. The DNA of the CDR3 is TGTGCCAGCAGCCTTGACATCGGGAACCCTAAAGAGACCCAGTACTTC.